The rows below give T cell receptor beta chains drawn from one sample of a study of memory CD8 T cells in hepatitis C reinfection. Profiling relied on immunoSEQ multiplex PCR, and the TCRdb table lists in-frame clones only, not all of them. The table shows 40,000 to 60,000 clones, with under 90% occurring only once. The sample taken for sequencing was naive CD8+ T cells sorted from blood. These receptors originate from a man aged 18 to 30 with hepatitis C virus infection. Both conserved end residues are part of each CDR3. A D gene is named only where the DNA matches it firmly. Expanded clones get a size class; other rows say once, few or many, or leave the size out.

D: TRBD2
J: TRBJ2-3
size: NA
V: TRBV11-2
DNA: TGTGCCAGCAGCACCCCTCGGGGGGCAGATACGCAGTATTTT
CDR3: CASSTPRGADTQYF

D: TRBD2
J: TRBJ2-3
size: NA
V: TRBV5-4
DNA: TGTGCCAGCAGCGAACCCCTTGGCGGGGGAGCATCAGATACGCAGTATTTT
CDR3: CASSEPLGGGASDTQYF

D: NA
J: TRBJ1-1
size: few
V: TRBV10-3
DNA: TGTGCCATCAGTGAGTACGGGGATCGCACTGAAGCTTTCTTT
CDR3: CAISEYGDRTEAFF

D: TRBD1
J: TRBJ2-7
size: NA
V: TRBV5-1
DNA: TGCGCCAGCAGCCCCCGGACAGGGGGGATCCTCTACGAGCAGTACTTC
CDR3: CASSPRTGGILYEQYF

D: TRBD1
J: TRBJ1-1
size: NA
V: TRBV5-1
DNA: TGCGCCAGCAGCTTGGGACAGGGGATCGGAGAGTCGACTGAAGCTTTCTTT
CDR3: CASSLGQGIGESTEAFF

D: NA
J: TRBJ2-1
size: NA
V: TRBV7-9
DNA: TGTGCCAGCAGCTCAGGGTTCGGGAATGAGCAGTTCTTC
CDR3: CASSSGFGNEQFF

D: TRBD2
J: TRBJ2-7
size: NA
V: TRBV4-1
DNA: TGCGCCAGCAGCCTCCAGCCGGGAGGACTATACGAGCAGTACTTC
CDR3: CASSLQPGGLYEQYF

D: TRBD2
J: TRBJ2-7
size: NA
V: TRBV28
DNA: TGTGCCAGCAGGATTAGCGGGCCCGATTACGAGCAGTACTTC
CDR3: CASRISGPDYEQYF

D: NA
J: TRBJ1-3
size: once
V: TRBV29-1
DNA: TGCAGCGTCCTAACCATTGGACAGCCTGGAAACACCATATATTTT
CDR3: CSVLTIGQPGNTIYF

D: TRBD1
J: TRBJ2-5
size: once
V: TRBV4-1
DNA: TGCGCCAGCAGCCACCCGGGACAGACGATCGGCCAGTACTTC
CDR3: CASSHPGQTIGQYF

D: TRBD2
J: TRBJ2-2
size: NA
V: TRBV6-6
DNA: TGTGCCAGCGCCTTGGGGCGGGAGATCATCGGGGAGCTGTTTTTT
CDR3: CASALGREIIGELFF

D: TRBD2
J: TRBJ2-7
size: NA
V: TRBV13
DNA: TGTGCCAGCAGCTCCCGACTAGCGTCCTACGAGCAGTACTTC
CDR3: CASSSRLASYEQYF

D: NA
J: TRBJ2-1
size: NA
V: TRBV7-2
DNA: TGTGCCAGCAGCTCTAGTGCGGGGGCGCCCCCCGGTGAGCAGTTCTTC
CDR3: CASSSSAGAPPGEQFF

D: TRBD1
J: TRBJ1-2
size: once
V: TRBV6-5
DNA: TGTGCCAGCAGTTATGGGACAGACTCTCTCTATGGCTACACCTTC
CDR3: CASSYGTDSLYGYTF

D: TRBD2
J: TRBJ2-1
size: NA
V: TRBV6-4
DNA: TGTGCCAGCAGTGAAGCGGGAGGGAACAATGAGCAGTTCTTC
CDR3: CASSEAGGNNEQFF

D: NA
J: TRBJ2-1
size: NA
V: TRBV11-2
DNA: TGTGCCAGCAGCCCCGGGACATATGAGCAGTTCTTC
CDR3: CASSPGTYEQFF

D: NA
J: TRBJ2-3
size: NA
V: TRBV2
DNA: TGTGCCAGCAGTGCGGCGTGGGAGCAGACGACAGATACGCAGTATTTT
CDR3: CASSAAWEQTTDTQYF

D: TRBD2
J: TRBJ2-2
size: NA
V: TRBV2
DNA: TGTGCCAGCCAGGGGACTAGCGGGGGGGTGAACACCGGGGAGCTGTTTTTT
CDR3: CASQGTSGGVNTGELFF

D: NA
J: TRBJ2-7
size: NA
V: TRBV11-1
DNA: TGTGCCAGCAGCTTAGGGTCCCAGTACTCCTACGAGCAGTACTTC
CDR3: CASSLGSQYSYEQYF

D: NA
J: TRBJ2-1
size: NA
V: TRBV29-1
DNA: TGCAGCGTTGACGGGGGACAGAGCCCTTACAATGAGCAGTTCTTC
CDR3: CSVDGGQSPYNEQFF

D: TRBD2
J: TRBJ2-2
size: NA
V: TRBV7-2
DNA: TGTGCCAGCAGCCGGGGGGGCGGGGGGACCGGGGAGCTGTTTTTT
CDR3: CASSRGGGGTGELFF

D: NA
J: TRBJ2-1
size: NA
V: TRBV7-9
DNA: TGTGCCAGCAGCTTAGTACTGAGCTCCTACAATGAGCAGTTCTTC
CDR3: CASSLVLSSYNEQFF

D: TRBD1
J: TRBJ2-7
size: NA
V: TRBV5-5
DNA: TGTGCCAGCAGCTTGGCCGAGGACAGGGTGGAGCAGTACTTC
CDR3: CASSLAEDRVEQYF

D: NA
J: TRBJ2-2
size: NA
V: TRBV25-1
DNA: TGTGCCAGCAGTGAAGCACACGGGGAGCTGTTTTTT
CDR3: CASSEAHGELFF

D: NA
J: TRBJ2-1
size: NA
V: TRBV4-1
DNA: TGCGCCAGCAGTCCTATTAACGGGTCCTTAAATGAGCAGTTCTTC
CDR3: CASSPINGSLNEQFF

D: NA
J: TRBJ2-5
size: NA
V: TRBV29-1
DNA: TGCAGCGTGGCTCTAGCTCAAGAAGAGACCCAGTACTTC
CDR3: CSVALAQEETQYF

D: TRBD2
J: TRBJ2-5
size: NA
V: TRBV9
DNA: TGTGCCAGCAGCGTAGGAGGCGGGAGGGAGACCCAGTACTTC
CDR3: CASSVGGGRETQYF

D: TRBD1
J: TRBJ1-2
size: NA
V: TRBV28
DNA: TGTGCCAGCAAAGGGACAGGGATCTCTAACTATGGCTACACCTTC
CDR3: CASKGTGISNYGYTF

D: TRBD1
J: TRBJ2-2
size: NA
V: TRBV19
DNA: TGTGCCAGTAGTGATGGACAGGGGGCAGTTACCGGGGAGCTGTTTTTT
CDR3: CASSDGQGAVTGELFF

D: NA
J: TRBJ2-7
size: NA
V: TRBV28
DNA: TGTGCCAGCAGTTCCCCCTCACCACCCCTCGAGCAGTACTTC
CDR3: CASSSPSPPLEQYF

D: TRBD1
J: TRBJ1-5
size: NA
V: TRBV19
DNA: TGTGCCAGTAGTAGTCCGACAGGGGGCAATCAGCCCCAGCATTTT
CDR3: CASSSPTGGNQPQHF

D: TRBD2
J: TRBJ2-1
size: NA
V: TRBV10-3
DNA: TGTGCCATCAAACCGGGACTAGCACAAATCACCTACAATGAGCAGTTCTTC
CDR3: CAIKPGLAQITYNEQFF

D: TRBD1
J: TRBJ1-2
size: NA
V: TRBV27
DNA: TGTGCCAGCGGGACAGGGGATGGCTACACCTTC
CDR3: CASGTGDGYTF

D: NA
J: TRBJ2-5
size: NA
V: TRBV5-4
DNA: TGTGCCAGCCACGCCACGGGGGTGAGGGAGACCCAGTACTTC
CDR3: CASHATGVRETQYF

D: TRBD1
J: TRBJ2-7
size: NA
V: TRBV28
DNA: TGTGCCACCAACTCCCACAGGGGTGAGAAGTACGAGCAGTACTTC
CDR3: CATNSHRGEKYEQYF

D: NA
J: TRBJ1-5
size: NA
V: TRBV6-1
DNA: TGTGCCAGCAGTGAAAGAGCGGGCAGCAATCAGCCCCAGCATTTT
CDR3: CASSERAGSNQPQHF

D: TRBD2
J: TRBJ2-3
size: NA
V: TRBV7-9
DNA: TGTGCCAGCAGCTTGGAGAAAATAGCGGGAGAAAGCACAGATACGCAGTATTTT
CDR3: CASSLEKIAGESTDTQYF

D: TRBD2
J: TRBJ2-7
size: NA
V: TRBV7-9
DNA: TGTGCCAGCAGCTTACCGGAGGGGACTAGAGCTTACGAGCAGTACTTC
CDR3: CASSLPEGTRAYEQYF

D: NA
J: TRBJ1-1
size: NA
V: TRBV5-4
DNA: TGTGCCAGCAGCTTTTGGGGGGGCGAAACTGAAGCTTTCTTT
CDR3: CASSFWGGETEAFF

D: TRBD1
J: TRBJ1-2
size: NA
V: TRBV10-3
DNA: TGTGCCATCAGTGATAGGGACAGACCCTATGGCTACACCTTC
CDR3: CAISDRDRPYGYTF

D: NA
J: TRBJ2-3
size: NA
V: TRBV10-2
DNA: TGCGCCAGCAGTGAGGACAAACTTGGCGCAGATACGCAGTATTTT
CDR3: CASSEDKLGADTQYF

D: TRBD2
J: TRBJ2-3
size: NA
V: TRBV5-1
DNA: TGCGCCAGCAGCTTGGGACTAGCGGGAGTTTTAGATACGCAGTATTTT
CDR3: CASSLGLAGVLDTQYF

D: TRBD1
J: TRBJ2-2
size: NA
V: TRBV6-6
DNA: TGTGCCAGCAGACCGGGACAGGGGTACACCGGGGAGCTGTTTTTT
CDR3: CASRPGQGYTGELFF

D: NA
J: TRBJ2-1
size: NA
V: TRBV11-2
DNA: TGTGCCAGCGCGGAGGGGCGGGGAGCCTACAATGAGCAGTTCTTC
CDR3: CASAEGRGAYNEQFF

D: TRBD1
J: TRBJ2-7
size: NA
V: TRBV27
DNA: TGTGCCAGCCGACAGGGCTCCTACGAGCAGTACTTC
CDR3: CASRQGSYEQYF

D: TRBD2
J: TRBJ2-7
size: NA
V: TRBV11-3
DNA: TGTGCCAGCAGCCCGGGAGGCAGCTCCTACGAGCAGTACTTC
CDR3: CASSPGGSSYEQYF

D: TRBD2
J: TRBJ2-7
size: NA
V: TRBV19
DNA: TGTGCCAGTAGCCCGGGACTAGCATTCGAGCAGTACTTC
CDR3: CASSPGLAFEQYF

D: TRBD2
J: TRBJ2-7
size: NA
V: TRBV9
DNA: TGTGCCAGCAGTGAAACTAGCGCGAGCTCCTACGAGCAGTACTTC
CDR3: CASSETSASSYEQYF

D: TRBD2
J: TRBJ2-4
size: NA
V: TRBV15
DNA: TGTGCCACCAGCAGAGCTTCTAGCGGGAGCCAAAACATTCAGTACTTC
CDR3: CATSRASSGSQNIQYF

D: NA
J: TRBJ2-1
size: once
V: TRBV6-6
DNA: TGTGCCAGCAGTTACACTACAGGGTTCAATGAGCAGTTCTTC
CDR3: CASSYTTGFNEQFF

D: TRBD2
J: TRBJ2-7
size: once
V: TRBV5-1
DNA: TGCGCCAGCAGCTTGGGACTAGCGGGAGACTCCTACGAGCAGTACTTC
CDR3: CASSLGLAGDSYEQYF

D: TRBD2
J: TRBJ2-7
size: NA
V: TRBV7-8
DNA: TGTGCCAGCAGCTTAGGGGGACTAGCGGGAGCCTACGAGCAGTACTTC
CDR3: CASSLGGLAGAYEQYF

D: TRBD1
J: TRBJ2-5
size: NA
V: TRBV4-2
DNA: TGTGCCAGCAGCCAAGTTGGACAGGGGGGCAGGGAGACCCAGTACTTC
CDR3: CASSQVGQGGRETQYF

D: TRBD2
J: TRBJ2-1
size: NA
V: TRBV6-5
DNA: TGTGCCAGCAGTTATGGTGTTGGGACTACGATCTTTCGGTTCTTC
CDR3: CASSYGVGTTIFRFF

D: NA
J: TRBJ1-2
size: once
V: TRBV29-1
DNA: TGCAGCGTTGAAGATCCGCCGGGGGAGGGCTATGGCTACACCTTC
CDR3: CSVEDPPGEGYGYTF

D: TRBD2
J: TRBJ2-2
size: NA
V: TRBV25-1
DNA: TGTGCCAGCAGTGAGATAGCGGGAGGGCCGAACACCGGGGAGCTGTTTTTT
CDR3: CASSEIAGGPNTGELFF

D: NA
J: TRBJ1-4
size: few
V: TRBV4-3
DNA: TGCGCCAGCAGCCAAGATTCGGGGAGGTATAGTGAAAAACTGTTTTTT
CDR3: CASSQDSGRYSEKLFF